This T cell receptor beta chain comes out of a study of blood T cell repertoires in COVID-19. How the authors handled the data: Amplification with reference gene primers provided the estimates of nucleated cell counts. Sequenced by immunoSEQ multiplex PCR; TCRdb stores in-frame clones only, minus some. V and J calls and clone size are those listed in that table; D and trimming were worked out from the DNA. The sample records approximately 500,000 clones, roughly nine tenths being singletons. V gave up 10 bases and J gave up 6 bases, with 16 bases separating them. The V gene's germline CDR1 is SEHNR and CDR2 FQNEAQ (reference sequence). CDR3 length: 13 amino acids.

Input material: peripheral blood. The clonotype originates from a man between 18 and 35 years old with COVID-19, enrolled during active disease. J is TRBJ2-1 and V is TRBV7-9; D is perhaps TRBD2 (5 bases). The CDR3 DNA follows: TGTGCCACCCGGGGTCCCGGGTTCAATGAGCAGTTCTTC. Translated: CATRGPGFNEQFF. The full variable domain, its missing parts supplied by reference TRBV7-9 and TRBJ2-1, is DTGVSQNPRHKITKRGQNVTFRCDPISEHNRLYWYRQTLGQGPEFLTYFQNEAQLEKSRLLSDRFSAERPKGSFSTLEIQRTEQGDSAMYLCATRGPGFNEQFFGPGTRLTVL.